What follows is one T cell receptor beta chain and its context. Treatment reported: some 20 received Ad26.COV2.S at low or high dose, single or two shots; about 5 received placebo; per-sample allocation not given. The samples date from day 63 after the first vaccine or placebo injection. Sequenced by immunoSEQ multiplex PCR; TCRdb stores in-frame clones only, minus some. The repertoire consists of some 330,000 clones, with about nine tenths occurring once and the leading ten covering approximately 5%. The V gene lost 1 base and the J gene lost 9 bases, with 7 bases spanning the gap. CDR3 length equals 13 residues. The germline V gene encodes CDR1 MNHEY and CDR2 SVGAGI. The data stem from a study of Ad26.COV2.S vaccination and SARS-CoV-2 variants.

The sequencing used peripheral blood, collected in a trial of Ad26.COV2.S vaccine versus placebo. The clonotype comes from a person aged 18-65 years who received the Ad26.COV2.S COVID-19 vaccine or a placebo. The rearrangement joins TRBV6-5 to TRBJ1-6, with D unresolved. CDR3 sequence (DNA): TGTGCCAGCAGTTACTACGAGGTTTCACCCCTCCACTTT. Its translation is CASSYYEVSPLHF.